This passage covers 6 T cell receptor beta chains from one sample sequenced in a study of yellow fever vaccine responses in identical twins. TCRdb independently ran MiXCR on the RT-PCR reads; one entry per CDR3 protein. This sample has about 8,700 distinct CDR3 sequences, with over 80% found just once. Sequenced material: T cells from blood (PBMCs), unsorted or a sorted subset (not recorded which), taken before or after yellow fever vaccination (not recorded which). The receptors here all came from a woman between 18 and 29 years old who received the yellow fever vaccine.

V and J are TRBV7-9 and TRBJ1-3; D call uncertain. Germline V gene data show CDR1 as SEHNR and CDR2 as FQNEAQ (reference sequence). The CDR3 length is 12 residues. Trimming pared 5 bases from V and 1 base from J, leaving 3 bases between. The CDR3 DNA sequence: TGTGCCAGCAGCCGTTCTGGAAACACCATATATTTT. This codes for CASSRSGNTIYF. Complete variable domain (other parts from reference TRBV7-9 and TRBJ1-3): DTGVSQNPRHKITKRGQNVTFRCDPISEHNRLYWYRQTLGQGPEFLTYFQNEAQLEKSRLLSDRFSAERPKGSFSTLEIQRTEQGDSAMYLCASSRSGNTIYFGEGSWLTVV.

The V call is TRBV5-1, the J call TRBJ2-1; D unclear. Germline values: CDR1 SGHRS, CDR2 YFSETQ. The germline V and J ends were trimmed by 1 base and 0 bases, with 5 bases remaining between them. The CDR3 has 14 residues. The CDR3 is CASSLYSSYNEQFF. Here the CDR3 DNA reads TGCGCCAGCAGCTTGTACAGCTCCTACAATGAGCAGTTCTTC.

CDR3 DNA: TGTGCCAGCAGCTTAGAATCAGGAACAGAGACCCAGTACTTC. Its translation: CASSLESGTETQYF. The chain is built from TRBV7-9 and TRBJ2-5; no reliable D call. CDR3 size: 14 residues. Looked up from germline, CDR1 is SEHNR and CDR2 is FQNEAQ (reference sequence). Trimming took off 1 base at V and 4 bases at J, with 10 bases between the two ends.

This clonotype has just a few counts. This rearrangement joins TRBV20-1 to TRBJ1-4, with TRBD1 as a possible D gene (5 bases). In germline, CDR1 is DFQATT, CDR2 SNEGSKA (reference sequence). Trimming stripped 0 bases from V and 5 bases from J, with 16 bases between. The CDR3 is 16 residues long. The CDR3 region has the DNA TGCAGTGCTAGAGATTCGGGGCACAGGAGAAATGAAAAACTGTTTTTT. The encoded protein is CSARDSGHRRNEKLFF.

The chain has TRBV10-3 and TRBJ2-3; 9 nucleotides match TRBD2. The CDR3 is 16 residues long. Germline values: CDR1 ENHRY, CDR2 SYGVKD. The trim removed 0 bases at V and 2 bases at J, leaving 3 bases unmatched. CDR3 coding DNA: TGTGCCATCAGTGAGTCGAAGCGGGGGGTCACAGATACGCAGTATTTT. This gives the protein CAISESKRGVTDTQYF.

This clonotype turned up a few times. The CDR3 nucleotides read TGTGCCATCAGAGAACCCGGACGGAGTAACACTGAAGCTTTCTTT. Residues: CAIREPGRSNTEAFF. This chain links TRBV10-3 with TRBJ1-1; no definite D call. Trimming left V 6 bases short and J 2 bases short, with 16 bases between. Germline CDR1 is ENHRY and CDR2 is SYGVKD. The CDR3 totals 15 residues.